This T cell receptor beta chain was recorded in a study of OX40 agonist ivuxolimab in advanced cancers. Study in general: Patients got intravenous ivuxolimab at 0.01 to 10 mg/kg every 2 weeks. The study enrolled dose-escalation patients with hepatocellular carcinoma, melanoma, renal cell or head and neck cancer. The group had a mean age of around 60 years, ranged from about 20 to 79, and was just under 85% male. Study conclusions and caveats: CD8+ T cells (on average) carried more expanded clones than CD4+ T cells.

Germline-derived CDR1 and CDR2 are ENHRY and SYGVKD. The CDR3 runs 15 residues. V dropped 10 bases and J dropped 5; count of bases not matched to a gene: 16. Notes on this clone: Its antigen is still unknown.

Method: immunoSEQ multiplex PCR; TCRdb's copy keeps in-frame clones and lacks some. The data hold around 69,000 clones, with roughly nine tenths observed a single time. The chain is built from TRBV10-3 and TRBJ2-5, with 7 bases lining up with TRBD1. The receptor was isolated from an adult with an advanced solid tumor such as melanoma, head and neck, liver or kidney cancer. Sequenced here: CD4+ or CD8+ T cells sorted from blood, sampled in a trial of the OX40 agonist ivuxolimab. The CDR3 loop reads CANSAAGGSAETQYF. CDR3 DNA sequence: TGTGCCAATTCAGCCGCAGGGGGAAGCGCGGAGACCCAGTACTTC.